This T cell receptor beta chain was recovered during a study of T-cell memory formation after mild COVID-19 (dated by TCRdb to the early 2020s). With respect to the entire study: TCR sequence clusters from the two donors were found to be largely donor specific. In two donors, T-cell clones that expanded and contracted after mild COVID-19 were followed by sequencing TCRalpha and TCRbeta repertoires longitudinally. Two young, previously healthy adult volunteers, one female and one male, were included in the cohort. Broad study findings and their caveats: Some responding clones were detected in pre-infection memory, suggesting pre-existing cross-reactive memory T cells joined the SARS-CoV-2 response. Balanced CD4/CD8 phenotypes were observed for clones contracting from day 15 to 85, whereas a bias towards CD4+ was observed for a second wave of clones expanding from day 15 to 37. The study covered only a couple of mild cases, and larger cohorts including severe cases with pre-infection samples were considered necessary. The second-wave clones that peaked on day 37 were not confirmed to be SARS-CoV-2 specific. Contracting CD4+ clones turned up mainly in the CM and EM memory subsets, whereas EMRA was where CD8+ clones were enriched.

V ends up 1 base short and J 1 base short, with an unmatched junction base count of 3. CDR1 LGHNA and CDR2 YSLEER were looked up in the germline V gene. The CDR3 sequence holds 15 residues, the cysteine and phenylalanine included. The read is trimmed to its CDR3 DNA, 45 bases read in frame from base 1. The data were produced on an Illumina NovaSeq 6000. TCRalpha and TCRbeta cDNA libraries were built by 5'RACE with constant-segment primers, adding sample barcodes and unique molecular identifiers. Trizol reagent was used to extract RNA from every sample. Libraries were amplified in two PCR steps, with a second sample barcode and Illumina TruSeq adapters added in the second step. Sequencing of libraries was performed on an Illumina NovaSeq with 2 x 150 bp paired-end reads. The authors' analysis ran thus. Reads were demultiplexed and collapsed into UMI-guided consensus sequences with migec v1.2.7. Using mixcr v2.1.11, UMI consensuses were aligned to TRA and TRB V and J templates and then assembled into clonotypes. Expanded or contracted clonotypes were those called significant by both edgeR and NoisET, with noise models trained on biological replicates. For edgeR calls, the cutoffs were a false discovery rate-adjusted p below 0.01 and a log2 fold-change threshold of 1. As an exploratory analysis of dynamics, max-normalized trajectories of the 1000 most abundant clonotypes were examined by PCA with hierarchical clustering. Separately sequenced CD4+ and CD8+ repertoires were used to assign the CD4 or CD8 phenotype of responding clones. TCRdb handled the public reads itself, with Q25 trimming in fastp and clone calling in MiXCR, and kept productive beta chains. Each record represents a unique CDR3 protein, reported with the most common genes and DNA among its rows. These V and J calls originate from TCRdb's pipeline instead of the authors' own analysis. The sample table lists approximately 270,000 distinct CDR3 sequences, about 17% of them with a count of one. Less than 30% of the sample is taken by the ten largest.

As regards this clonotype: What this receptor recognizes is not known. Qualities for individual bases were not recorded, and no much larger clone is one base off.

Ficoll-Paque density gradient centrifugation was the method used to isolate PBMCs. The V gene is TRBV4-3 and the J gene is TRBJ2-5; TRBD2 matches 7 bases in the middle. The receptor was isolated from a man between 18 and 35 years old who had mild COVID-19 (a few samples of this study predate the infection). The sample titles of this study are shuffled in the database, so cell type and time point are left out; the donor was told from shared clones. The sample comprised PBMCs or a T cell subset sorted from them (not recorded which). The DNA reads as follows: TGCGCCAGCAGCCAAGGGACTAGTGTCCAAGAGACCCAGTACTTC. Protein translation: CASSQGTSVQETQYF.